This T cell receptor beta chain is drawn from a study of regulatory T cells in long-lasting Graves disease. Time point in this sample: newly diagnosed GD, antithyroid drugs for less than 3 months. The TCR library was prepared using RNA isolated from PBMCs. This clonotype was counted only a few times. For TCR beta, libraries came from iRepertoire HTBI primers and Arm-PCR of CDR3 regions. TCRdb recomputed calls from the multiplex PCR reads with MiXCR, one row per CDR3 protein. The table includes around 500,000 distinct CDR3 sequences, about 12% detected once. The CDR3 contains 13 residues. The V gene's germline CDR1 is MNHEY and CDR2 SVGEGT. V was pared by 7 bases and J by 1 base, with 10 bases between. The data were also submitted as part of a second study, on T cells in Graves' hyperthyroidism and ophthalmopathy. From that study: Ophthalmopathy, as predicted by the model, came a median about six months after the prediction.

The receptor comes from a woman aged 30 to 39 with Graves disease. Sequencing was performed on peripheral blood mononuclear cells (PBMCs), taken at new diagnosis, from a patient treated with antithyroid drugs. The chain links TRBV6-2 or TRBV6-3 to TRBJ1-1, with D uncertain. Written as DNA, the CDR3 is TGTGCCAGCATTGACCTCACGAACACTGAAGCTTTCTTT. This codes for CASIDLTNTEAFF.